This T cell receptor beta chain was sequenced for a study of T cells in Graves' hyperthyroidism and ophthalmopathy. General study points: Blood held most thyroid clonotypes expanded above 0.001 frequency.

There were TCR beta CDR3 regions amplified from RNA transcripts. TCR CDR3 underwent first-round RT-PCR with the HTBI primer set. TCRdb recomputed calls from the multiplex PCR reads with MiXCR, one row per CDR3 protein. The profile shows some 700,000 distinct CDR3 sequences, 15% to 20% of them singletons. V was pared by 0 bases and J by 3 bases, with 21 bases of the junction left unmatched. This CDR3 spans 21 amino acids. Germline V CDR1 and CDR2: SGHVS, FQNEAQ. This clonotype has at least ten counts. Antigen specificity is unknown. No progression to ophthalmopathy during 18 months of follow-up defined stable disease. Over 8 ml fresh peripheral blood yielded the PBMCs.

The sequence came from a man between 45 and 60 years old with Graves' hyperthyroidism. The specimen sequenced was blood. V usage is TRBV7-8 and J usage is TRBJ2-3, with 7 bases lining up with TRBD2. CDR3 bases: TGTGCCAGCAGCTTAGCGACTAGCAGGTTTCAGTGGGGGGAAAGGACAGATACGCAGTATTTT. It yields the protein CASSLATSRFQWGERTDTQYF. Using reference TRBV7-8 and TRBJ2-3 for the parts outside the CDR3, the full variable domain is GAGVSQSPRYKVAKRGQDVALRCDPISGHVSLFWYQQALGQGPEFLTYFQNEAQLDKSGLPSDRFFAERPEGSVSTLKIQRTQQEDSAVYLCASSLATSRFQWGERTDTQYFGPGTRLTVL.